This T cell receptor (beta chain) came from a study of T cells in Graves' hyperthyroidism and ophthalmopathy. General study points: Blood also carried most thyroid clonotypes expanded above 0.001. A model built on 13 V-J features separated ophthalmopathy from stable hyperthyroidism. The model made its ophthalmopathy prediction, and onset followed a median about 5.9 months later.

TCR beta CDR3 sequences were amplified from RNA transcripts. Initially, a first-round RT-PCR of the TCR CDR3 employed the HTBI primer set. TCRdb fed the multiplex PCR reads into MiXCR, producing one record per CDR3 protein. The repertoire includes some 720,000 distinct CDR3 sequences, 16% of them detected once, and under 8.5% sits in the top ten. After removal of 3 bases from V and 6 bases from J, the junction contained 10 bases not matched to a gene. This CDR3 comprises 16 residues. Germline V lookup: CDR1 SNHLY, CDR2 FYNNEI. As concerns this clonotype: Its matching antigen is unknown.

Patients were excluded because of uncontrolled infection, other autoimmune disease, pregnancy or lactation. Sequenced: blood. This chain uses TRBV2 with TRBJ2-2, with TRBD2 matching over 7 bases. The TCR sequence derives from a man between 18 and 29 years old with Graves' hyperthyroidism. CDR3 residues: CASSDGVGGRAGELFF. The DNA for the CDR3 is TGTGCCAGCAGTGATGGTGTGGGAGGGAGGGCCGGGGAGCTGTTTTTT.